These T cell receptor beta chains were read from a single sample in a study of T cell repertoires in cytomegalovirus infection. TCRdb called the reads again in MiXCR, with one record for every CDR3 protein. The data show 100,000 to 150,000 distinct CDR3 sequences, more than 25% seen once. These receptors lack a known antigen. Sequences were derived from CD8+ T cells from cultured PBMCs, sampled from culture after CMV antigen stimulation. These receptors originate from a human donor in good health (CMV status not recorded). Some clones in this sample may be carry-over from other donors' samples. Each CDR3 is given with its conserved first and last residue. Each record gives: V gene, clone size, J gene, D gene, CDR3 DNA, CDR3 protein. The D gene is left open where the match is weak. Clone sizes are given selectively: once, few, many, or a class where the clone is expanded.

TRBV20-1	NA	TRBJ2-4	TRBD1	TGCAGTGCTGGGACAGGGGGCGGGAACATTCAGTACTTC	CSAGTGGGNIQYF
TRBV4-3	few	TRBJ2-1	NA	TGCGCCAGCAGCCAATATCCCTCAAGCTCCTACAATGAGCAGTTCTTC	CASSQYPSSSYNEQFF
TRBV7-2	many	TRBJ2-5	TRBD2	TGTGCCAGCAGCTTCGCACTAGCGGGGGGGGAGACCCAGTACTTC	CASSFALAGGETQYF
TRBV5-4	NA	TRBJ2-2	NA	TGTGCCAGCAGCCGGGGACCCCTGGAGCTGTTTTTT	CASSRGPLELFF
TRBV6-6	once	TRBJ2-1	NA	TGTGCTAGCACGAGCACCGGCTCCTACAATGAGCAGTTCTTC	CASTSTGSYNEQFF
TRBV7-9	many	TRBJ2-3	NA	TGTGCCAGCTTGGGGGGCCTGATCGGCCATACGCAGTATTTT	CASLGGLIGHTQYF
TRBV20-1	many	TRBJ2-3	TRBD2	TGCAGTGCTAGTCCGGGACTAGCGGGGGGCGTCACAGATACGCAGTATTTT	CSASPGLAGGVTDTQYF
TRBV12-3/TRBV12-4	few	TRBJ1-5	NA	TGTGCCAGCAGTACCACAGGGTTAGATCAGCCCCAGCATTTT	CASSTTGLDQPQHF
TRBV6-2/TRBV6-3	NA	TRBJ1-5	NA	TGTGCCAGCAGTTCGTCCCCGGGTGAGTCGGGGAATCAGCCCCAGCATTTT	CASSSSPGESGNQPQHF
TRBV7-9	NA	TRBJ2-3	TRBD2	TGTGCCAGCAGCCCCGGCGGTAGCGGGGGGCAGTCAGATACGCAGTATTTT	CASSPGGSGGQSDTQYF
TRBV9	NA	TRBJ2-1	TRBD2	TGTGCCAGCAGCCCTCGACATGCTAGCGGGGGGGCTTCAGAGCAGTTCTTC	CASSPRHASGGASEQFF
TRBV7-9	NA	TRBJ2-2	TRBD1	TGTGCCAGCAGCTTAAACCCAGGGGGCTCTTTTATCCGGACCGGGGAGCTGTTTTTT	CASSLNPGGSFIRTGELFF
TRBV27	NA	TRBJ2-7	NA	TGTGCCAGCAGTTTTTCACAGGGCTACGAGCAGTACTTC	CASSFSQGYEQYF
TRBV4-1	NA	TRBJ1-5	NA	TGCGCCAGCAGCCAAGGTGGGGCCATTGGGAATCAGCCCCAGCATTTT	CASSQGGAIGNQPQHF
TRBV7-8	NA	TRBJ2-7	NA	TGTGCCAGCAGCGCAGCAAAGACGGCTCCCCTCAACTACGAGCAGTACTTC	CASSAAKTAPLNYEQYF
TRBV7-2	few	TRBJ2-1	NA	TGTGCCAGCAGCTTAGTCGGGGGTGTTGGGAATGAGCAGTTCTTC	CASSLVGGVGNEQFF
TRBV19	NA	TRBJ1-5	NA	TGTGCCAGTAGTATATATCCGTCCCATTATAGCAATCAGCCCCAGCATTTT	CASSIYPSHYSNQPQHF
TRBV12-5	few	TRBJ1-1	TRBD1	TGTGCTAGTGGTTTGGACAGGGGGAGGGGGCCTATGAACACTGAAGCTTTCTTT	CASGLDRGRGPMNTEAFF
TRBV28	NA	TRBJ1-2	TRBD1	TGTGCCAGCAGTTTTGACCCCGGCAGGGGGTGGGGTAACTATGGCTACACCTTC	CASSFDPGRGWGNYGYTF
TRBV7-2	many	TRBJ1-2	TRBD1	TGTGCCAGCAGCTTAGGTGGCTCTACAGGGGATGGCTACACCTTC	CASSLGGSTGDGYTF
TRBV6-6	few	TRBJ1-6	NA	TGTGCCAGCAGAGCGAGGAATTCACCCCTCCACTTT	CASRARNSPLHF
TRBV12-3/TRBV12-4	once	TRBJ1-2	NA	TGTGCCAGCAGTACGAGCAGCGGGACACTCTATGGCTACACCTTC	CASSTSSGTLYGYTF
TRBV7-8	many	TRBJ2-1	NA	TGTGCCAGCAGCTTTTCAGGGTTAATCAATGAGCAGTTCTTC	CASSFSGLINEQFF
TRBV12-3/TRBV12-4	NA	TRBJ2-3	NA	TGTGCCAGCAGTCCGGAGACAGGTTTGCCCGATACGCAGTATTTT	CASSPETGLPDTQYF
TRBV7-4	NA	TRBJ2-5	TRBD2	TGTGCCAGCAGCCATGCGCTAGCGGGGGAAGTCTGGGAGACCCAGTACTTC	CASSHALAGEVWETQYF
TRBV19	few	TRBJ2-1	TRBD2	TGTGCCAGTAGTATAGGGGTAGCGGGGAACTACAATGAGCAGTTCTTC	CASSIGVAGNYNEQFF
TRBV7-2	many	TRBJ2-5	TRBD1	TGTGCCAGCAGCTCAGTCGACAGGGAACCGCAAGAGACCCAGTACTTC	CASSSVDREPQETQYF